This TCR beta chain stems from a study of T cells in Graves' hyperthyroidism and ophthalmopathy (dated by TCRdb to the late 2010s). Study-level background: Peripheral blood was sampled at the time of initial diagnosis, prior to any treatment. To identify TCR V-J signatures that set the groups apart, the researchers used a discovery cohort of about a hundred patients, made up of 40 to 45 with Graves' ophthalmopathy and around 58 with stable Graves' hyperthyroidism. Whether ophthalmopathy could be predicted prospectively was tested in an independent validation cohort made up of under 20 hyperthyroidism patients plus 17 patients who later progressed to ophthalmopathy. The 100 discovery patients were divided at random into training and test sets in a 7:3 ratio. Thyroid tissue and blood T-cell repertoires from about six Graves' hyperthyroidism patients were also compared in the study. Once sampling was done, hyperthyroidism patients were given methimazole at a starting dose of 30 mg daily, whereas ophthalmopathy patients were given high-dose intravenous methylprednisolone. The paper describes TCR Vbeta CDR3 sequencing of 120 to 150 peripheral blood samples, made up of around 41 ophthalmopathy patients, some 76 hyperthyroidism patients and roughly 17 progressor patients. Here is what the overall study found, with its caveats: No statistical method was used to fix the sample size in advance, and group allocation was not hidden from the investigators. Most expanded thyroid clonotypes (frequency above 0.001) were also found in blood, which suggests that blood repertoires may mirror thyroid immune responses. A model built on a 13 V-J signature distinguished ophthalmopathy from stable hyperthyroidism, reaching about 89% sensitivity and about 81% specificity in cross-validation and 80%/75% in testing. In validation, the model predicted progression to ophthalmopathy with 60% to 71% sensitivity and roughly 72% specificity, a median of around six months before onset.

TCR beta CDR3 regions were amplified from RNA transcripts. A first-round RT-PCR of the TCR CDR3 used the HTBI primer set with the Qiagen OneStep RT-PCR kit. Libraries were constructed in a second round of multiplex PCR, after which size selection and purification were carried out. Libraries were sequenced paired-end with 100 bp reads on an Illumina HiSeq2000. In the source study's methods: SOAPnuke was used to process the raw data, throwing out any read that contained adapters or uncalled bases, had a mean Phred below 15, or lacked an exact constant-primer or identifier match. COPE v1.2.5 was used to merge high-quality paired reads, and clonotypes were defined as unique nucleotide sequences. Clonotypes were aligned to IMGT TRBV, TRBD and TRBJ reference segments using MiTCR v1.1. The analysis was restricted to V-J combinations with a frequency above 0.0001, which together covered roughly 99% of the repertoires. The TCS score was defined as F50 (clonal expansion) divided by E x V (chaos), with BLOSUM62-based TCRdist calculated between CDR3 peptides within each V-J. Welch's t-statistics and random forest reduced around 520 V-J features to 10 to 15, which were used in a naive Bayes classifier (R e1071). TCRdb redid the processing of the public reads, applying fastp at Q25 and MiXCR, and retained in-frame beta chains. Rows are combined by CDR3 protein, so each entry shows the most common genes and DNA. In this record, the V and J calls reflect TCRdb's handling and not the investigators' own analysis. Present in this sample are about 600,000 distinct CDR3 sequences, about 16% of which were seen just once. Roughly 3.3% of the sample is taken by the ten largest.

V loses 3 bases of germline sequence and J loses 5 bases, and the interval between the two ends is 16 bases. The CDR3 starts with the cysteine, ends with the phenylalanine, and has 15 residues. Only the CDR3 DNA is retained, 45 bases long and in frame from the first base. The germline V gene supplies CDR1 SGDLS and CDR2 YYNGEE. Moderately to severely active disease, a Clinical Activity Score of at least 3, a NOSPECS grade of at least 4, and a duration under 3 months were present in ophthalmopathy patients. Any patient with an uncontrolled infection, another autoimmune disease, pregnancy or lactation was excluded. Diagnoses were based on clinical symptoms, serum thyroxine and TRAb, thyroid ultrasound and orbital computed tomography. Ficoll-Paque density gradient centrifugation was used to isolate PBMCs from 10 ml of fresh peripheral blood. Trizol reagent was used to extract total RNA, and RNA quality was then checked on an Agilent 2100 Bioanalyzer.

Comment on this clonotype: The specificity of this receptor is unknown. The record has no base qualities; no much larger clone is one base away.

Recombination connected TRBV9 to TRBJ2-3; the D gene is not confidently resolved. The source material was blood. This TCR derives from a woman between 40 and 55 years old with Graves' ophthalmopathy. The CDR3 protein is CASSASSLFGDTQYF. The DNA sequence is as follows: TGTGCCAGCAGCGCCTCTTCCTTATTCGGAGATACGCAGTATTTT.